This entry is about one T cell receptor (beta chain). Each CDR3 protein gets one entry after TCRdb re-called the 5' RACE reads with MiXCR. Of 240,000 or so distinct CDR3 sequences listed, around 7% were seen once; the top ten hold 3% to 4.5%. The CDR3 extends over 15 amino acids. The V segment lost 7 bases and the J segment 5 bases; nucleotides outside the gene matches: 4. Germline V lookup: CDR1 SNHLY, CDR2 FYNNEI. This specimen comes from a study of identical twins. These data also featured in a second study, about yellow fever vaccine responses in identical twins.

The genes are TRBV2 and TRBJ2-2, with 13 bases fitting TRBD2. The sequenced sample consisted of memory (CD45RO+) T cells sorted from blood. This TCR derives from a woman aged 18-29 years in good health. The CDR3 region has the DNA TGTGCCAGCAAACGACTAGCGGGGGGTACCGGGGAGCTGTTTTTT. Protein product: CASKRLAGGTGELFF.